This TCR beta chain came from a study of cytomegalovirus exposure and HLA in healthy donors. Whole-study context: It was reported in a later analysis that the same platform had been used for the roughly 110 validation repertoires as for the approximately 670 first-cohort repertoires. Study findings and constraints: The tendency of first-cohort TCR clusters to co-occur in the approximately 120 validation repertoires was identified by a subsequent analysis. As was reported, the classifier diagnosed cytomegalovirus status with high specificity and sensitivity. A few of the chains that were CMV-associated were confirmed in vitro to be specific for CMV antigens.

Germline V lookup: CDR1 MDHEN, CDR2 SYDVKM. The CDR3 contains 15 residues. After removal of 4 bases from V and 3 bases from J, the junction contained 9 bases not matched to a gene. The repertoire was sequenced with immunoSEQ multiplex PCR; TCRdb's copy has only in-frame clones and lacks some. This sample has 100,000 to 150,000 clones, with approximately 95% found just once. Concerning this clone itself: Its antigen remains unknown.

The material sequenced was PBMCs. This receptor was taken from a man in his late teens or twenties in good health and CMV-seronegative. The chain couples TRBV28 to TRBJ2-7; 7 bases line up with TRBD2. The CDR3 DNA follows: TGTGCCAGCAGTTCACCCAGGGACTACGGCTACGAGCAGTACTTC. Encoded protein: CASSSPRDYGYEQYF.